This T cell receptor (beta chain) is drawn from a study of cytomegalovirus exposure and HLA in healthy donors. Study information: The same platform used for the 600 to 750 first-cohort repertoires was also used for the 120 validation repertoires, as a later analysis reported.

Turning to this clone: Its antigen is not identified.

Assay used: immunoSEQ multiplex PCR; TCRdb lists only in-frame clones, some missing. The table records some 170,000 clones, 85% to 90% of them present only once. This CDR3 region has 15 residues. From germline, CDR1 is SGHAT and CDR2 FQNNGV. The V and J ends lost 5 bases and 5 bases, in that order; junction bases with no gene match: 10. Study-wide results and limits: The investigators catalogued 150 or so TCR beta chains as cytomegalovirus-associated.

The sequenced material came from PBMCs. V gene TRBV11-2 combines with J gene TRBJ2-5, with 8 bases identical to TRBD1. The clonotype was recovered from a woman between 18 and 30 years old in good health and CMV-seropositive. The CDR3, as DNA: TGTGCCAGCAGCCCAAGGCAGGGGGCTGGGGAGACCCAGTACTTC. Translated, it gives CASSPRQGAGETQYF.